A selection of T cell receptor beta chains follows, all from one sample in a study of cytomegalovirus exposure and HLA in healthy donors. Some clones are missing from TCRdb's copy, which holds only in-frame ones; the method was immunoSEQ multiplex PCR. Of 100,000 or so clones listed, around 80% are singletons. Sequenced sample: PBMCs. These receptors originate from a man under 40 in good health and CMV-seropositive. CDR3s include the opening cysteine and the closing phenylalanine or tryptophan. The order of the fields is V gene, clone size, D gene, J gene, CDR3 DNA, CDR3 protein. The D gene is left open where the match is weak. The size entry is marked missing in some rows and otherwise reads once, few, many or a size class.

TRBV20-1	NA	NA	TRBJ2-3	TGCAGTGCTAGGATTACTGATACGCAGTATTTT	CSARITDTQYF
TRBV6-1	few	NA	TRBJ2-2	TGTGCCAGCATTTCTCTCGGCACCGGGGAGCTGTTTTTT	CASISLGTGELFF
TRBV6-6	few	NA	TRBJ1-1	TGTGCCAGCAGTTACGGCGGGGTCCCTGAAGCTTTCTTT	CASSYGGVPEAFF
TRBV4-3	few	TRBD2	TRBJ2-1	TGCGCCAGCAGCCCTTTTTGGACTAGCGGGAGCGGTGAGCAGTTCTTC	CASSPFWTSGSGEQFF
TRBV27	NA	TRBD1	TRBJ1-1	TGTGCCAGCAGTTTACTGGACAGGGCCACTGAAGCTTTCTTT	CASSLLDRATEAFF
TRBV28	NA	NA	TRBJ2-1	TGTGCCAGCAGTTTAGAGGGTAACTCCTACAATGAGCAGTTCTTC	CASSLEGNSYNEQFF
TRBV5-3	NA	NA	TRBJ1-5	TGTGCCAGAAGCTTGGCCGGGGGGCAGGGGCCCCAGCATTTT	CARSLAGGQGPQHF
TRBV6-5	NA	TRBD1	TRBJ1-2	TGTGCCAGCAGTACCTGGACAGGGGAAAGTAGGGGCTACACCTTC	CASSTWTGESRGYTF
TRBV5-1	once	TRBD1	TRBJ1-1	TGCGCCAGCAGCTTTAACGGACAGGGGCGAACTGAAGCTTTCTTT	CASSFNGQGRTEAFF
TRBV5-4	NA	NA	TRBJ1-2	TGTGCCAGCAGCTTGGCCGCAGGGCACGGCTATGGCTACACCTTC	CASSLAAGHGYGYTF
TRBV29-1	few	NA	TRBJ2-7	TGCAGCGTGGCTGAACAGGGCTACGAGCAGTACTTC	CSVAEQGYEQYF
TRBV2	once	NA	TRBJ1-5	TGTGCCAGCAGTTCGGAGGTATGGAATCAGCCCCAGCATTTT	CASSSEVWNQPQHF
TRBV14	NA	NA	TRBJ2-1	TGTGCCAGCAGCCGGATTGACTACAGGGTAGGTGAGCAGTTCTTC	CASSRIDYRVGEQFF
TRBV27	once	NA	TRBJ1-2	TGTGCCAGCAAGGTGGAGGGGATCGCCTATGGCTACACCTTC	CASKVEGIAYGYTF
TRBV28	NA	TRBD1	TRBJ1-2	TGTGCCAGCAGTCCAGGGGGGCCGAACTATGGCTACACCTTC	CASSPGGPNYGYTF
TRBV15	NA	TRBD2	TRBJ2-5	TGTGCCACCAGCAGAGGGACTAGCGGGAAGGAGACCCAGTACTTC	CATSRGTSGKETQYF
TRBV14	once	NA	TRBJ1-2	TGTGCCAGCAGCCCCACCGGGACGGGGGGTTTACGGAACTATGGCTACACCTTC	CASSPTGTGGLRNYGYTF
TRBV7-9	NA	TRBD1	TRBJ1-2	TGTGCCAGCAGGGATGCGGGACAGAACTATGGCTACACCTTC	CASRDAGQNYGYTF
TRBV7-7	NA	NA	TRBJ1-2	TGTGCTAGCAGCTTAGTACTGAAGAACTATGGCTACACCTTC	CASSLVLKNYGYTF
TRBV25-1	NA	NA	TRBJ2-7	TGTGCCAGCAGTGAAGGGCCGCCCCTGTACGAGCAGTACTTC	CASSEGPPLYEQYF
TRBV29-1	NA	NA	TRBJ1-1	TGCAGCGTTGAAGTTAGGGGCAGGTCGAACACTGAAGCTTTCTTT	CSVEVRGRSNTEAFF
TRBV7-3	NA	NA	TRBJ2-1	TGTGCCAGCAGTTTAGCCCGGGATGAGCAGTTCTTC	CASSLARDEQFF
TRBV2	NA	NA	TRBJ2-1	TGTGCCAGCAGTGAACGGGGGGCATACAATGAGCAGTTCTTC	CASSERGAYNEQFF
TRBV28	NA	NA	TRBJ2-1	TGTGCCAGCAGCCCGTCCTACAATGAGCAGTTCTTC	CASSPSYNEQFF
TRBV2	NA	TRBD1	TRBJ1-2	TGTGCCAGCAGTCCGAGGACAGGGGGCTATGGCTACACCTTC	CASSPRTGGYGYTF
TRBV14	NA	NA	TRBJ1-2	TGTGCCAGCAGCCCAGGAAGTGGTGACTATGGCTACACCTTC	CASSPGSGDYGYTF
TRBV20-1	NA	NA	TRBJ1-2	TGCAGTGCTGGACAGCTACTGGGCTACACCTTC	CSAGQLLGYTF
TRBV10-3	NA	NA	TRBJ2-3	TGTGCCATCAGCCCCCTCGGTAATACGCAGTATTTT	CAISPLGNTQYF